Below, 4 T cell receptor beta chains from the same sample are listed, as sequenced in a study. MiXCR, applied by TCRdb to the RT-PCR reads, yields one record per CDR3 protein. The table has more than 550,000 distinct CDR3 sequences, 13% to 15% seen once; the top ten hold 3.6%. The sample was memory CD4+ T cells from blood. The origin of the receptors is a female donor in good health, serving as a healthy control.

A few counts support this clonotype. CDR3 nucleotide sequence: TGCGCCAGCAGCCCCGGGACTAACACAGATACGCAGTATTTT. It is translated as CASSPGTNTDTQYF. This chain uses TRBV10-2 with TRBJ2-3; 7 nucleotides align to TRBD2. V was pared by 6 bases and J by 2 bases, with 5 bases of the junction left unmatched. Germline V gene lookup returns CDR1 WSHSY and CDR2 SAAADI. The CDR3 contains 14 residues.

V is TRBV2 and J is TRBJ1-2; unclear D gene. V was shortened by 4 bases and J by 4 bases, with 13 bases between the two germline ends. The germline V gene has CDR1 SNHLY and CDR2 FYNNEI. This CDR3 has 14 amino acids. The CDR3 protein is CASSAHTSSYGYTF. DNA for the CDR3: TGTGCCAGCAGTGCGCACACCTCATCCTATGGCTACACCTTC.

The rearrangement joins TRBV7-9 to TRBJ1-1, with TRBD1 matching over 9 bases. The V gene's germline CDR1 is SEHNR and CDR2 FQNEAQ (reference sequence). This CDR3 contains 16 residues. V was clipped by 3 bases and J by 6 bases; unmatched bases: 11. CDR3 nucleotides: TGTGCCAGCAGCTTCCCCTCCACAGGGGGCAAGGCTGAAGCTTTCTTT. Its translation: CASSFPSTGGKAEAFF.

The gene calls are TRBV12-3 or TRBV12-4 and TRBJ1-1, with a weak D call TRBD1 (5 bases). The CDR3 extends over 15 amino acids. V lost 2 bases, J lost 1 base, and 11 bases lay in between. The CDR3 sequence: CASSLRGAGNTEAFF. The CDR3 DNA is TGTGCCAGCAGTTTACGGGGCGCAGGGAACACTGAAGCTTTCTTT.